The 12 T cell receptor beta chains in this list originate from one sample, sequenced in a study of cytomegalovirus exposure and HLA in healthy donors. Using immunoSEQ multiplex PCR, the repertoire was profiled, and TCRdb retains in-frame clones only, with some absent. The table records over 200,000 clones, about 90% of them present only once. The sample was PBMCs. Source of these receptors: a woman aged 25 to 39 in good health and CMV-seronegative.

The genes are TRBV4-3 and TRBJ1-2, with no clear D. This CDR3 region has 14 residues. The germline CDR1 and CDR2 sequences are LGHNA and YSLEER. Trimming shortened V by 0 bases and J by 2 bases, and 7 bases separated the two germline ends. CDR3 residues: CASSQDSINYGYTF. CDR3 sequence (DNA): TGCGCCAGCAGCCAAGATTCGATCAACTATGGCTACACCTTC.

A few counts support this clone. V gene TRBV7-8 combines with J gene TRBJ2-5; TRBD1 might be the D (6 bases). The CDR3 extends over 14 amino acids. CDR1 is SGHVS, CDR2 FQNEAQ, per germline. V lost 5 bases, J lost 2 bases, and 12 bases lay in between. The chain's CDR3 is CASSARTAQETQYF. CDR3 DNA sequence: TGTGCCAGCAGCGCTAGGACAGCACAAGAGACCCAGTACTTC.

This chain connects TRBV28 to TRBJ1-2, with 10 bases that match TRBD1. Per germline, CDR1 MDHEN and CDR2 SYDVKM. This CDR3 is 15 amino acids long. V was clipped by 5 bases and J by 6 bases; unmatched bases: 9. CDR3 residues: CASSPPTGGSHGYTF. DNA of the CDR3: TGTGCCAGCAGTCCTCCGACAGGGGGCTCCCATGGCTACACCTTC.

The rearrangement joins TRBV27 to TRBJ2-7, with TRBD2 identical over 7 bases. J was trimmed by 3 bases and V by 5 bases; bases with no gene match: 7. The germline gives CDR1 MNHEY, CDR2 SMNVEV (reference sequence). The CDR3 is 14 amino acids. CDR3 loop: CASSPLAYNYEQYF. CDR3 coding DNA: TGTGCCAGCAGTCCACTAGCGTACAACTACGAGCAGTACTTC.

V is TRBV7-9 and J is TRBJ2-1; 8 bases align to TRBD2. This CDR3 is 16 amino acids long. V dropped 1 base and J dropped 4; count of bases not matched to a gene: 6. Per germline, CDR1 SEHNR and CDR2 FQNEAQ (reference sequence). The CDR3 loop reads CASSLGLALSYNEQFF. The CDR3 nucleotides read TGTGCCAGCAGCTTAGGACTAGCGTTATCGTACAATGAGCAGTTCTTC. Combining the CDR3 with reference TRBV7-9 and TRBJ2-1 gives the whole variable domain DTGVSQNPRHKITKRGQNVTFRCDPISEHNRLYWYRQTLGQGPEFLTYFQNEAQLEKSRLLSDRFSAERPKGSFSTLEIQRTEQGDSAMYLCASSLGLALSYNEQFFGPGTRLTVL.

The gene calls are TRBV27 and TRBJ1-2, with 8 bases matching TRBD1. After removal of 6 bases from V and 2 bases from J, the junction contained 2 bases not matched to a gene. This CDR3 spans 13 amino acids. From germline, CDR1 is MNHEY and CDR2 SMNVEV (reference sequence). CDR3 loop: CASRRTGNYGYTF. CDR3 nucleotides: TGTGCCAGCAGAAGGACAGGGAACTATGGCTACACCTTC.

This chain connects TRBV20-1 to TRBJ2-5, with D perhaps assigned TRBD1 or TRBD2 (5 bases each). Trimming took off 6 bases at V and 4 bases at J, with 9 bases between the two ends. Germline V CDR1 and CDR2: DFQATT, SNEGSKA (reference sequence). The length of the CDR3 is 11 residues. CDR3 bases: TGCAGTGCCCTTGGGGGAGAGACCCAGTACTTC. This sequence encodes CSALGGETQYF.

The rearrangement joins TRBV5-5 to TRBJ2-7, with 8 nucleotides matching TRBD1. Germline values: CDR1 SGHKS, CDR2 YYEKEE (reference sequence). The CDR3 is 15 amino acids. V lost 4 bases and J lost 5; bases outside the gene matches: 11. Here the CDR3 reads CASSDRTGSSNEQYF. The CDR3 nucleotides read TGTGCCAGCAGCGATCGGACAGGGTCATCGAACGAGCAGTACTTC.

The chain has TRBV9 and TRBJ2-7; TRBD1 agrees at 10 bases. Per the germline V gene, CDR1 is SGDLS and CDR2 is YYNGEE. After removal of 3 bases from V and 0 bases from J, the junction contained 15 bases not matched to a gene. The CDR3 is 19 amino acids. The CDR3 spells CASSGGPGTGARSSYEQYF. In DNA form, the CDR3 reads TGTGCCAGCAGCGGTGGTCCCGGGACAGGGGCGAGGAGCTCCTACGAGCAGTACTTC.

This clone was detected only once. The CDR3 is CASSSVGDGNYEQYF. In DNA form, the CDR3 reads TGTGCCAGCAGCTCCGTGGGGGACGGGAACTACGAGCAGTACTTC. This chain uses TRBV4-2 with TRBJ2-7; D tentatively reads TRBD1 or TRBD2 (5 bases each). V dropped 5 bases and J dropped 3 bases, with 17 bases sitting between them. The CDR3 consists of 15 residues. Per the germline V gene, CDR1 is LGHNA and CDR2 is YNFKEQ.

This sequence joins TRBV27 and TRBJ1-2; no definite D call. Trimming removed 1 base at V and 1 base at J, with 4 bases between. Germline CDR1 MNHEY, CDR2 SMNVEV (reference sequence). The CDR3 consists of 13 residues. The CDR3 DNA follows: TGTGCCAGCAGTTTATTCGGTAACTATGGCTACACCTTC. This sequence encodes CASSLFGNYGYTF.

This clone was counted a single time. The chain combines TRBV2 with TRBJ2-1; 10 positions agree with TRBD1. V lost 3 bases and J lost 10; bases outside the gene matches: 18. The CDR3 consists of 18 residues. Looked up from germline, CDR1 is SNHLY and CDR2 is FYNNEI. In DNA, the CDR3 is TGTGCCAGCAGTGAGGGGGACAGGGGTTCGTTGTCCGATGTGGAGCAGTTCTTC. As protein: CASSEGDRGSLSDVEQFF.